Each of the 17 T cell receptor beta chains below was sequenced from the same sample in a study of CXCR3-negative and CXCR3-positive naive CD8 T cells. The method, 5' RACE with UMI labels, was used to prepare the TRB cDNA libraries. TCRdb processed the 5' RACE reads again and assigns one entry to each CDR3 protein, with no DNA. Its clone listing holds about 120,000 distinct CDR3 sequences. The sample consisted of naive CXCR3- CD8+ T cells from blood. The subset is: CD45RO-CCR7+CD27+CD95- naive CD8+ T cells lacking CXCR3 (TNR3-). These receptors were collected from a human donor in good health. Some clones in this sample may be carry-over from other donors' samples.

The V and J genes are TRBV29-1 and TRBJ2-7; the D gene TCRdb calls, TRBD1, cannot be checked with no DNA. This CDR3 comprises 14 residues. The germline V gene encodes CDR1 SQVTM and CDR2 ANQGSEA. CDR3 sequence reads: CSVEPGTGSYEQYF.

The chain uses TRBV4-1 and TRBJ2-1; TCRdb indicates TRBD2, and absent DNA this call remains unverified. CDR1 and CDR2 from the germline V gene are MGHRA and YSYEKL. The CDR3 length is 18 residues. This CDR3 is CASSPAEIAGVGYNEQFF.

The J gene is TRBJ1-1, the V gene TRBV7-6; TCRdb's assignment of TRBD1 cannot be checked, as there is no DNA. The germline V gene encodes CDR1 SGHVS and CDR2 FNYEAQ. The CDR3 is made up of 14 amino acids. CDR3: CASSLVGGSGEAFF. The variable domain in full, completed from reference TRBV7-6 and TRBJ1-1, reads GAGVSQSPRYKVTKRGQDVALRCDPISGHVSLYWYRQALGQGPEFLTYFNYEAQQDKSGLPNDRFSAERPEGSISTLTIQRTEQRDSAMYRCASSLVGGSGEAFFGQGTRLTVV.

V gene TRBV21-1 combines with J gene TRBJ2-1; there is no DNA to check the TCRdb D call of TRBD1. TRBV21-1 is labeled a pseudogene. There are 15 residues in the CDR3. CDR3 amino acids: CASSSGTGAYNEQFF.

The chain couples TRBV28 to TRBJ2-7. This CDR3 region has 12 residues. Looked up from germline, CDR1 is MDHEN and CDR2 is SYDVKM. The CDR3 sequence is CASRGAWVEQYF.

The rearrangement joins TRBV1 to TRBJ2-1; TCRdb's assignment of TRBD2 cannot be checked, as there is no DNA. TRBV1 is a documented pseudogene. This CDR3 region has 16 residues. This CDR3 reads CTSSRTVDYHYNEQFF.

The V gene is TRBV28, the J gene TRBJ2-7; TCRdb proposes TRBD1, but this gene call is untestable without DNA. Germline V gives CDR1 MDHEN, CDR2 SYDVKM. CDR3 length: 14 amino acids. The CDR3 sequence: CASERGLGSYEQYF. Drawing the rest from reference TRBV28 and TRBJ2-7, the complete variable domain is DVKVTQSSRYLVKRTGEKVFLECVQDMDHENMFWYRQDPGLGLRLIYFSYDVKMKEKGDIPEGYSVSREKKERFSLILESASTNQTSMYLCASERGLGSYEQYFGPGTRLTVT.

The chain is built from TRBV29-1 and TRBJ1-2; the TCRdb call, TRBD1, lacks DNA for checking. This CDR3 region has 12 residues. The germline CDR1 and CDR2 sequences are SQVTM and ANQGSEA. CDR3 sequence reads: CSLDPREYGYTF.

The chain carries TRBV12-3 or TRBV12-4 and TRBJ2-3; TCRdb calls TRBD1, which cannot be checked without DNA. The CDR3 length is 15 residues. The CDR3 here is CASSPRGDGTDTQYF.

This sequence joins TRBV6-6 and TRBJ2-3; TCRdb selects TRBD1, and the lack of DNA leaves this call unchecked. CDR3 size: 18 residues. Germline CDR1 MNHNY, CDR2 SVGAGI (reference sequence). This CDR3 reads CASSSTPQGNARTDTQYF.

The CDR3 loop is CASSAGTRYEAFF. The chain uses TRBV19 and TRBJ1-1. Germline-derived CDR1 and CDR2 are LNHDA and SQIVND (reference sequence). The CDR3 spans 13 residues. Looking up the rest from reference TRBV19 and TRBJ1-1 gives the full variable domain: DGGITQSPKYLFRKEGQNVTLSCEQNLNHDAMYWYRQDPGQGLRLIYYSQIVNDFQKGDIAEGYSVSREKKESFPLTVTSAQKNPTAFYLCASSAGTRYEAFFGQGTRLTVV.

The gene calls are TRBV11-2 and TRBJ2-5. Per germline, CDR1 SGHAT and CDR2 FQNNGV. The CDR3 sequence is 11 residues long. CDR3 protein: CASSLMETQYF.

The chain couples TRBV15 to TRBJ2-2; absent DNA, TCRdb's TRBD1 call cannot be checked. Germline V gives CDR1 LNHNV, CDR2 YYDKDF (reference sequence). The CDR3 extends over 17 amino acids. The CDR3 loop is CATSLPDKLVGTGELFF.

This chain links TRBV29-1 with TRBJ2-2; TCRdb's D call of TRBD1 is untestable without DNA. CDR1 and CDR2 (germline): SQVTM, ANQGSEA. The CDR3 extends over 18 amino acids. The CDR3 reads CSVESWSQAGGYTGELFF.

This CDR3 is CASSPGAVTEAFF. J is TRBJ1-1 and V is TRBV7-9; the TCRdb call, TRBD1, lacks DNA for checking. This CDR3 is 13 amino acids long. In germline, CDR1 is SEHNR, CDR2 FQNEAQ (reference sequence). The entire variable domain, with the rest obtained from reference TRBV7-9 and TRBJ1-1, is as follows: DTGVSQNPRHKITKRGQNVTFRCDPISEHNRLYWYRQTLGQGPEFLTYFQNEAQLEKSRLLSDRFSAERPKGSFSTLEIQRTEQGDSAMYLCASSPGAVTEAFFGQGTRLTVV.

The chain couples TRBV6-1 to TRBJ2-3; the D gene TCRdb calls, TRBD1, cannot be checked with no DNA. The CDR3 has 15 amino acids. CDR1 is MNHNS and CDR2 is SASEGT in the germline V gene. The CDR3 reads CASSEERGRTDTQYF.

J is TRBJ2-1 and V is TRBV7-2; TCRdb reports TRBD2, a call that lacks DNA to check it against. Germline V gene lookup returns CDR1 SGHTA and CDR2 FQGNSA. This CDR3 is built from 17 residues. CDR3 sequence reads: CASSPTPGTPRYNEQFF.